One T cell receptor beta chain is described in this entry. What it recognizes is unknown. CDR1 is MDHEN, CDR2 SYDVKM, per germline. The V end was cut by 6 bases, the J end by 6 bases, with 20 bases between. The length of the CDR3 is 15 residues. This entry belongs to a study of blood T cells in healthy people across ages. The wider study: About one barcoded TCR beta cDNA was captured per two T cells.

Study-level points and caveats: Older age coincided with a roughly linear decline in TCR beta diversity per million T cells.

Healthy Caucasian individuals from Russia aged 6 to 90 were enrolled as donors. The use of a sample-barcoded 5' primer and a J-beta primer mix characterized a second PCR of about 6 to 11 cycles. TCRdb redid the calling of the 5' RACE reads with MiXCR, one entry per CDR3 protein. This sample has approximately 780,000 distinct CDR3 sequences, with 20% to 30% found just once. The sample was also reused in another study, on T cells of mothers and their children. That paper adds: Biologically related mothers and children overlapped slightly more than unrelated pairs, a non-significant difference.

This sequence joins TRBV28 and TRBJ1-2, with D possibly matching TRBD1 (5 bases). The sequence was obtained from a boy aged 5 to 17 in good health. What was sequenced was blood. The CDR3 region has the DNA TGTGCCAGCAGGCCGGGGTCTAAACGGGGGGATGGCTACACCTTC. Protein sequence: CASRPGSKRGDGYTF.